Below, one TCR beta chain is given with its context. The data derive from a study of blood T cell repertoires in COVID-19. As originally analysed: Amplification of reference gene primers was used by the study to estimate nucleated cell counts. Generated by immunoSEQ multiplex PCR, the TCRdb table keeps only in-frame clones and is missing some. V, J and clone size reflect that table, while D and trimming were determined from the DNA. The sample has approximately 120,000 clones; approximately 81% are singletons. The CDR3 totals 14 residues. Trimming took 5 bases from V and 3 from J; bases not matched to a gene: 5. Germline lookup yields CDR1 LGHNT and CDR2 FRNRAP.

The receptor was isolated from a man aged 55 to 70 with acute or convalescent COVID-19. The rearrangement joins TRBV12-5 to TRBJ1-1; 8 nucleotides agree with TRBD1. What was sequenced was peripheral blood. The CDR3 loop is CASGPGGADTEAFF. The CDR3 coding sequence is TGTGCTAGTGGTCCAGGGGGCGCTGACACTGAAGCTTTCTTT.